The 25 T cell receptor beta chains in this list originate from one sample, sequenced in a study of T cell responses to AZD1222 COVID-19 vaccine. Assay used: immunoSEQ multiplex PCR; TCRdb lists only in-frame clones, some missing. The data hold approximately 110,000 clones, with 80% to 90% observed a single time. The sequencing used peripheral blood, collected on day 0 of AZD1222 vaccination. These receptor sequences come from an adult in good health.

This clone came up once. This rearrangement joins TRBV3-1 (or the pseudogene TRBV3-2) to TRBJ1-3; D is perhaps TRBD1 (5 bases). The CDR3 spans 13 residues. Germline V lookup: CDR1 LGHDT, CDR2 YNNKEL (reference sequence). V was pared by 1 base and J by 9 bases, with 10 bases between. The CDR3 sequence is CASSQGGGATIYF. The CDR3 DNA sequence: TGTGCCAGCAGCCAAGGTGGGGGAGCCACCATATATTTT.

The chain has TRBV4-2 and TRBJ1-6; TRBD1 is a possible D gene (6 bases). The V gene's germline CDR1 is LGHNA and CDR2 YNFKEQ. Trimming cost V 4 bases and J 11 bases, with 15 bases left between them. This CDR3 has 14 amino acids. The CDR3 is CASSPLTGEAPLHF. Here the CDR3 DNA reads TGTGCCAGCAGCCCCTTGACAGGAGAGGCACCCCTCCACTTT.

This clone was detected many times. This CDR3 is CASSLSGTGAYNEQFF. The CDR3 region has the DNA TGTGCCAGCAGCTTATCCGGGACAGGGGCCTACAATGAGCAGTTCTTC. The chain uses TRBV11-3 and TRBJ2-1, with 10 bases lining up with TRBD1. The CDR3 length is 16 residues. Trimming cost V 2 bases and J 2 bases; bases outside gene matches: 3. Germline assignment: CDR1 SGHNT and CDR2 YENEEA.

This chain joins TRBV5-1 and TRBJ1-1; 7 nucleotides line up with TRBD1. The ends lost 4 bases at V and 5 bases at J; junction bases unmatched: 8. This CDR3 region has 14 residues. Germline loops: CDR1 SGHRS, CDR2 YFSETQ. The CDR3 reads CASSQQGFKTEAFF. Written as DNA, the CDR3 is TGCGCCAGCAGCCAACAGGGGTTTAAGACTGAAGCTTTCTTT. The whole variable domain, remainder taken from reference TRBV5-1 and TRBJ1-1, is KAGVTQTPRYLIKTRGQQVTLSCSPISGHRSVSWYQQTPGQGLQFLFEYFSETQRNKGNFPGRFSGRQFSNSRSEMNVSTLELGDSALYLCASSQQGFKTEAFFGQGTRLTVV.

V and J are TRBV18 and TRBJ1-1, with 12 bases fitting TRBD1. The length of the CDR3 is 15 residues. The germline CDR1 and CDR2 sequences are KGHSH and LQKENI. Unmatched junction bases numbered 3, after V lost 5 bases and J lost 2 bases. CDR3 coding DNA: TGTGCCAGCTCAGCCGGGACAGGGGGCAACACTGAAGCTTTCTTT. Residues: CASSAGTGGNTEAFF.

Comment on this clone: In the same sample, other DNA sequences code for this CDR3. J is TRBJ2-7 and V is TRBV19; 8 positions agree with TRBD2. V shed 6 bases, J shed 4 bases, and the junction held 5 bases outside the gene matches. The CDR3 consists of 13 residues. Germline values: CDR1 LNHDA, CDR2 SQIVND (reference sequence). The chain's CDR3 is CASSRAGDYEQYF. The CDR3 DNA follows: TGTGCCAGTAGCCGAGCGGGGGATTACGAGCAGTACTTC.

The J gene is TRBJ2-2, the V gene TRBV27; tentative D call: TRBD1 (6 bases). V was clipped by 5 bases and J by 6 bases, with 13 bases between them. This CDR3 comprises 14 residues. CDR1 and CDR2 (germline): MNHEY, SMNVEV (reference sequence). The CDR3 here is CASSIQGTPGELFF. DNA of the CDR3: TGTGCCAGCAGTATACAGGGTACTCCCGGGGAGCTGTTTTTT.

The chain combines TRBV23-1 with TRBJ2-2; tentative D call: TRBD2 (7 bases). TRBV23-1 is treated as an ORF (open reading frame) with a function not yet certain. The CDR3 consists of 15 residues. The V gene lost 7 bases and the J gene lost 1 base, with 13 bases spanning the gap. The CDR3 DNA reads TGCGCCAGCATTGGAGGGGGGGTGAACACCGGGGAGCTGTTTTTT. Translating it yields CASIGGGVNTGELFF.

This clone was seen just once. This chain uses TRBV27 with TRBJ1-1, with 9 nucleotides matching TRBD1. CDR1 and CDR2 (germline): MNHEY, SMNVEV (reference sequence). Trimming took 3 bases from V and 11 from J; bases not matched to a gene: 7. CDR3 length equals 13 residues. The CDR3 protein is CASSLTGGLYAFF. In nucleotides, the CDR3 is TGTGCCAGCAGTTTGACAGGGGGGCTATACGCTTTCTTT.

CDR3 residues: CASSTPTGGMAGELFF. The DNA of the CDR3 is TGTGCCAGCAGCACACCGACAGGGGGCATGGCCGGGGAGCTGTTTTTT. The chain recombines TRBV7-2 with TRBJ2-2; 10 bases agree with TRBD1. The junction had 9 bases not matched to a gene; V was cut back by 5 bases and J by 6 bases. CDR3 length: 16 residues. Germline values: CDR1 SGHTA, CDR2 FQGNSA. The entire variable domain, with the rest obtained from reference TRBV7-2 and TRBJ2-2, is as follows: GAGVSQSPSNKVTEKGKDVELRCDPISGHTALYWYRQSLGQGLEFLIYFQGNSAPDKSGLPSDRFSAERTGGSVSTLTIQRTQQEDSAVYLCASSTPTGGMAGELFFGEGSRLTVL.

The V call is TRBV5-5, the J call TRBJ2-7; TRBD1 matches 9 bases. V shed 4 bases and J 1 base; nucleotides not matched to a gene: 6. CDR1 and CDR2 (germline): SGHKS, YYEKEE (reference sequence). The CDR3 totals 15 residues. CDR3: CASSLTGGPSYEQYF. As DNA, the CDR3 is TGTGCCAGCAGCCTGACAGGGGGACCGTCCTACGAGCAGTACTTC.

The chain joins TRBV20-1 to TRBJ2-7; 7 nucleotides align to TRBD1. V lost 7 bases and J lost 5; bases outside the gene matches: 5. The CDR3 sequence is 11 residues long. Germline CDR1 and CDR2: DFQATT and SNEGSKA (reference sequence). The CDR3 sequence is CSVRGFDEQYF. Here the CDR3 DNA reads TGCAGTGTCAGGGGGTTCGACGAGCAGTACTTC.

V is TRBV6-5 and J is TRBJ2-1; the D is unclear. CDR3 length: 15 residues. Germline lookup yields CDR1 MNHEY and CDR2 SVGAGI. Trimming pared 1 base from V and 9 bases from J, leaving 16 bases between. CDR3 amino acids: CASSYYGLSVFEQFF. In DNA form, the CDR3 reads TGTGCCAGCAGTTACTACGGGCTCTCGGTTTTTGAGCAGTTCTTC.

This clone is a singleton in its sample. This chain connects TRBV28 to TRBJ1-2; maybe TRBD1 (6 bases). Germline values: CDR1 MDHEN, CDR2 SYDVKM. The CDR3 covers 14 residues. The V gene lost 1 base and the J gene lost 4 bases, with 10 bases spanning the gap. CDR3 sequence: CASSLSGETYGYTF. CDR3 sequence (DNA): TGTGCCAGCAGTTTATCAGGGGAGACCTATGGCTACACCTTC.

This sequence joins TRBV6-1 and TRBJ2-4; 7 positions match TRBD1. This CDR3 has 13 amino acids. Per the germline V gene, CDR1 is MNHNS and CDR2 is SASEGT. Trimming removed 1 base from V and 7 bases from J; junction bases left unmatched: 1. Here the CDR3 DNA reads TGTGCCAGCAGTGAAGACAGGGGTAACATTCAGTACTTC. Amino acid sequence: CASSEDRGNIQYF.

V usage is TRBV6-2 or TRBV6-3 and J usage is TRBJ1-1; D perhaps matches TRBD1 (6 bases). Germline V gene sequence: CDR1 MNHEY, CDR2 SVGEGT. Trimming removed 6 bases at V and 2 bases at J, with 13 bases between. This CDR3 region has 14 residues. The CDR3 bases are TGTGCCAGCAGCGCCACAGGGTCAAACACTGAAGCTTTCTTT. Its translation is CASSATGSNTEAFF.

The chain joins TRBV7-2 to TRBJ1-2; no clear D gene. The germline V gene has CDR1 SGHTA and CDR2 FQGNSA. The CDR3 consists of 14 residues. Trimming removed 1 base at V and 2 bases at J, with 8 bases between. In nucleotides, the CDR3 is TGTGCCAGCAGCTTAGAATCGGAGAACTATGGCTACACCTTC. This codes for CASSLESENYGYTF.

The CDR3 bases are TGTGCCAGCGAGAACAGGGAATCGTCACCCCTCCACTTT. Protein: CASENRESSPLHF. V gene TRBV6-5 combines with J gene TRBJ1-6; perhaps TRBD1 as D (6 bases). Per the germline V gene, CDR1 is MNHEY and CDR2 is SVGAGI. Trimming pared 8 bases from V and 10 bases from J, leaving 15 bases between. The CDR3 length is 13 residues.

The rearrangement joins TRBV2 to TRBJ2-5, with TRBD2 identical over 11 bases. V dropped 8 bases and J dropped 9; count of bases not matched to a gene: 17. The CDR3 length is 16 residues. The germline V gene has CDR1 SNHLY and CDR2 FYNNEI. CDR3 sequence reads: CASVRNSGGAWAAQYF. The CDR3 region has the DNA TGTGCCAGCGTCAGGAATAGCGGGGGGGCCTGGGCGGCCCAGTACTTC. The whole variable domain, remainder taken from reference TRBV2 and TRBJ2-5, is EPEVTQTPSHQVTQMGQEVILRCVPISNHLYFYWYRQILGQKVEFLVSFYNNEISEKSEIFDDQFSVERPDGSNFTLKIRSTKLEDSAMYFCASVRNSGGAWAAQYFGPGTRLLVL.

The chain employs TRBV3-1 (or the pseudogene TRBV3-2) and TRBJ2-3; 8 bases are a match to TRBD2. CDR3 length equals 16 residues. Trimming at V came to 4 bases and at J to 3 bases, leaving 9 bases not matched to a gene. Germline V gives CDR1 LGHDT, CDR2 YNNKEL (reference sequence). The CDR3 region is CASSRRVAGGTDTQYF. The CDR3 nucleotides read TGTGCCAGCAGCCGACGTGTGGCGGGGGGTACAGATACGCAGTATTTT.

The CDR3 region has the DNA TGTGCCAGCAGTCGGGGCTATGGCTACACCTTC. Its translation is CASSRGYGYTF. The chain links TRBV28 to TRBJ1-2; D call uncertain. Trimming pared 5 bases from V and 4 bases from J, leaving 5 bases between. The CDR3 runs to 11 residues. CDR1 is MDHEN and CDR2 is SYDVKM in the germline V gene.

The chain employs TRBV7-2 and TRBJ2-1; 8 bases match TRBD2. Trimming removed 3 bases from V and 6 bases from J; junction bases left unmatched: 4. The length of the CDR3 is 14 residues. The V gene's germline CDR1 is SGHTA and CDR2 FQGNSA. This CDR3 reads CASSFGTSFNEQFF. The CDR3 DNA is TGTGCCAGCAGCTTCGGGACTAGTTTCAATGAGCAGTTCTTC.

This chain connects TRBV5-4 to TRBJ2-5; D is undetermined. CDR3 length equals 13 residues. Germline V gene lookup returns CDR1 SGHNT and CDR2 YYREEE (reference sequence). Trimming cost V 0 bases and J 7 bases, with 10 bases left between them. The CDR3 loop reads CASSLDRGATQYF. The CDR3 nucleotides are TGTGCCAGCAGCTTGGACAGAGGTGCGACCCAGTACTTC.

This clone appeared a single time. The rearrangement links TRBV15 to TRBJ2-1, with a possible D match to TRBD2 (6 bases). The CDR3 contains 16 residues. V lost 0 bases and J lost 3, with 12 bases in between. Germline CDR1 reads LNHNV; CDR2 reads YYDKDF (reference sequence). CDR3 in DNA: TGTGCCACCAGCAGAGATATGAGCGGGCTCTACAATGAGCAGTTCTTC. It codes for CATSRDMSGLYNEQFF.

The J gene is TRBJ1-2, the V gene TRBV4-2; D ambiguous. CDR1 and CDR2 from the germline V gene are LGHNA and YNFKEQ. Trimming removed 1 base from V and 2 bases from J, with 8 bases in between. CDR3 length: 14 residues. In nucleotides, the CDR3 is TGTGCCAGCAGCCAAGTGGAGGGAAACTATGGCTACACCTTC. This codes for CASSQVEGNYGYTF.